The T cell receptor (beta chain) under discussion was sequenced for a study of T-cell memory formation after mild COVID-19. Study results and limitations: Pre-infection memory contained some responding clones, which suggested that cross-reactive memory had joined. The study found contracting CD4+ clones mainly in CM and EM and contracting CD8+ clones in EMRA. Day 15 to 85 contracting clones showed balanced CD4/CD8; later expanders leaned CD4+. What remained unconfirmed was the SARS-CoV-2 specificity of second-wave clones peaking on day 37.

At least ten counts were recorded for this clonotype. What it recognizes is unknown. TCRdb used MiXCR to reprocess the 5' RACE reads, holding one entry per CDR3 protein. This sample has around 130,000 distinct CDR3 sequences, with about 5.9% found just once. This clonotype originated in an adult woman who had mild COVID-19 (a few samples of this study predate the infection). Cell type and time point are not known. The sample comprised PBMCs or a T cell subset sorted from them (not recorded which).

The CDR3 nucleotides read TGCGCCAGCAGGCCAAGTACAGGGCAGATCGCTGGAAACACCATATATTTT. It codes for CASRPSTGQIAGNTIYF. V is TRBV4-1 and J is TRBJ1-3; a weak D match, TRBD1 (6 bases). The V end was cut by 6 bases, the J end by 2 bases, with 20 bases between. Germline values: CDR1 MGHRA, CDR2 YSYEKL. The CDR3 consists of 17 residues.